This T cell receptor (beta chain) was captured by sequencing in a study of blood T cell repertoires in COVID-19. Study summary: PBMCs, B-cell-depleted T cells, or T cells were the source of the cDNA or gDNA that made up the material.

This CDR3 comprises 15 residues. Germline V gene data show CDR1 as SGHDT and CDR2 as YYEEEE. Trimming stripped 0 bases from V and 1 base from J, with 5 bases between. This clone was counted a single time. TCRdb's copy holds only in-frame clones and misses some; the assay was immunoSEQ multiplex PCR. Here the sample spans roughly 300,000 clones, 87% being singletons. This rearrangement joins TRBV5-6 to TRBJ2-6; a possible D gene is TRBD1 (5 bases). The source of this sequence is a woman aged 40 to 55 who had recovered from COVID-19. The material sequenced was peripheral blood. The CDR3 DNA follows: TGTGCCAGCAGCTTGGAGGGGTCTGGGGCCAACGTCCTGACTTTC. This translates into CASSLEGSGANVLTF. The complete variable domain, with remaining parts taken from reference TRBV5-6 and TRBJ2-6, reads DAGVTQSPTHLIKTRGQQVTLRCSPKSGHDTVSWYQQALGQGPQFIFQYYEEEERQRGNFPDRFSGHQFPNYSSELNVNALLLGDSALYLCASSLEGSGANVLTFGAGSRLTVL.